This T cell receptor (beta chain) is from a study of cytomegalovirus exposure and HLA in healthy donors. The CDR3 has 15 amino acids. Donors in the study were healthy people who gave bone marrow. With respect to this clone: Antigen: not known.

Notes on the study in general: A later analysis showed HLA-associated TCR beta chains outstripping equally common others in clonal expansion.

With 60 Vbeta and 13 Jbeta primers, the PCR was carried out. The table came from immunoSEQ multiplex PCR; TCRdb's copy has only in-frame clones and leaves some out. The sample records about 150,000 clones, about three quarters being singletons. The sequence came from a woman in her thirties in good health and CMV-seronegative. Input material: PBMCs. The gene calls are TRBV21-1 and TRBJ1-3. TRBV21-1 is labeled a pseudogene. The CDR3 loop is CASSPGGGSGNTIYF. CDR3 nucleotides: TGTGCCAGCAGCCCGGGGGGGGGCTCTGGAAACACCATATATTTT.